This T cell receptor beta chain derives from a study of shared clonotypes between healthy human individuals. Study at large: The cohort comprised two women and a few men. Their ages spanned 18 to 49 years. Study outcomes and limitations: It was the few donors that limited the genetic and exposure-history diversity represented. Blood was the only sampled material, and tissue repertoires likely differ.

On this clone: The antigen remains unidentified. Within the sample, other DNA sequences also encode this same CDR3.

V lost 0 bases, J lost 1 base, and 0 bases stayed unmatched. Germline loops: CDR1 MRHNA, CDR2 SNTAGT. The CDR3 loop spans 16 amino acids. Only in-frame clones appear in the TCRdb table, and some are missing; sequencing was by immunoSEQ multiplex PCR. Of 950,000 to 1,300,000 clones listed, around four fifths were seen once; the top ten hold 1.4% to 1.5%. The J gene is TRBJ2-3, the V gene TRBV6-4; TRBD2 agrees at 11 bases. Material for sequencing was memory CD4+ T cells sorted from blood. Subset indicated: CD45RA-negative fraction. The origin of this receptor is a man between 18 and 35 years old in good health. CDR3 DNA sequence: TGTGCCAGCAGTGACTCGACTAGCGGGGGCACAGATACGCAGTATTTT. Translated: CASSDSTSGGTDTQYF.